This T cell receptor (beta chain) is drawn from a study of beta chain features in type 1 diabetes. Since all of the isolated RNA was reverse transcribed, expressed TCRB transcripts were what got sequenced. Assay: immunoSEQ multiplex PCR; the TCRdb copy retains only in-frame clones and omits some. The data show roughly 300,000 clones, 8% seen once. Germline values: CDR1 SGHNT, CDR2 YENEEA. The CDR3 is 15 residues long. The ends lost 5 bases at V and 9 bases at J; junction bases unmatched: 13. This clone occurred a few times. The sample was central memory CD4+ T cells from blood. The chain is built from TRBV11-3 and TRBJ2-1; TRBD2 matches 7 bases. The receptor was isolated from a woman aged 18-29 years in good health. Written as DNA, the CDR3 is TGTGCCAGCAGCCTGACTAGCCAGGACTTCAGTGAGCAGTTCTTC. Amino acid sequence: CASSLTSQDFSEQFF.